The rows below give T cell receptor beta chains drawn from one sample of a study of Ad26.COV2.S vaccination and SARS-CoV-2 variants. The data were produced by immunoSEQ multiplex PCR, yet TCRdb's version contains in-frame clones alone and is incomplete. The data show hundreds of thousands of clones, with around 90% seen just once and roughly 1.5% held by the top ten. The starting material was peripheral blood, obtained in a trial of Ad26.COV2.S vaccine versus placebo. Receptor source: a person between 18 and 65 years old who received the Ad26.COV2.S COVID-19 vaccine or a placebo. CDR3s include the opening cysteine and the closing phenylalanine or tryptophan. A D gene is named only where the DNA matches it firmly. Rows may omit the clone size; those that give it use once, few, many or a size class.

v_call	clone_size	d_call	j_call	cdr3_aa	cdr3_nt
TRBV6-6	NA	TRBD1	TRBJ1-1	CASSGTASPMNTEAFF	TGTGCCAGCAGTGGGACAGCCTCTCCTATGAACACTGAAGCTTTCTTT
TRBV19	NA	NA	TRBJ2-1	CASGYGEQFF	TGTGCCAGTGGCTACGGTGAGCAGTTCTTC
TRBV30	NA	NA	TRBJ1-1	CAWSRLNTEAFF	TGTGCCTGGAGCAGGCTCAACACTGAAGCTTTCTTT
TRBV15	NA	TRBD1	TRBJ2-7	CATSRDLGTGGYEQYF	TGTGCCACCAGCAGAGATCTTGGGACAGGCGGATACGAGCAGTACTTC
TRBV4-3	NA	NA	TRBJ1-2	CASSQRQAGYGYTF	TGCGCCAGCAGCCAGAGACAGGCGGGCTATGGCTACACCTTC
TRBV27	NA	NA	TRBJ2-7	CASSLLSGGIYEQYF	TGTGCCAGCAGTTTATTATCAGGGGGGATCTACGAGCAGTACTTC
TRBV6-5	NA	NA	TRBJ2-4	CASSRAGVAKNIQYF	TGTGCCAGCAGCCGGGCAGGGGTGGCCAAAAACATTCAGTACTTC
TRBV15	NA	NA	TRBJ2-1	CATSVRTTRREQFF	TGTGCCACCAGCGTGCGGACGACCCGTAGAGAGCAGTTCTTC
TRBV7-9	NA	TRBD2	TRBJ2-7	CASSLEVAGINEQYF	TGTGCCAGCAGCCTCGAGGTAGCGGGAATCAACGAGCAGTACTTC
TRBV6-4	NA	NA	TRBJ1-1	CASRRTGNTEAFF	TGTGCCAGCAGGAGGACGGGAAACACTGAAGCTTTCTTT
TRBV24-1	once	NA	TRBJ1-4	CATSDFTDRGEKLFF	TGTGCCACCAGTGATTTTACCGATCGGGGTGAAAAACTGTTTTTT
TRBV4-1	NA	NA	TRBJ2-7	CASSQGVTYEQYF	TGCGCCAGCAGCCAAGGGGTGACCTACGAGCAGTACTTC
TRBV29-1	NA	TRBD1	TRBJ1-1	CSVDRGATEAFF	TGCAGCGTGGACAGGGGGGCCACTGAAGCTTTCTTT
TRBV6-5	NA	NA	TRBJ2-5	CASSYSGGAGQETQYF	TGTGCCAGCAGTTACTCGGGTGGAGCGGGCCAAGAGACCCAGTACTTC
TRBV4-3	NA	TRBD2	TRBJ2-3	CASSQSSGGAGDTQYF	TGCGCCAGCAGCCAGTCTAGCGGGGGGGCAGGGGATACGCAGTATTTT
TRBV7-7	NA	NA	TRBJ2-1	CASSVIDGNEQFF	TGTGCCAGCAGCGTTATCGACGGCAATGAGCAGTTCTTC
TRBV7-9	NA	NA	TRBJ1-4	CASSLTGNEKLFF	TGTGCCAGCAGCTTAACAGGCAATGAAAAACTGTTTTTT
TRBV13	NA	NA	TRBJ1-1	CASSPRYEAFF	TGTGCCAGCAGCCCGCGGTATGAAGCTTTCTTT
TRBV2	few	TRBD1	TRBJ2-7	CASSSGQGADEQYF	TGTGCCAGTTCCTCCGGACAGGGAGCCGATGAGCAGTACTTC
TRBV5-4	once	NA	TRBJ2-5	CASSSRDQETQYF	TGTGCCAGCAGCTCTAGAGACCAAGAGACCCAGTACTTC
TRBV5-1	NA	NA	TRBJ2-7	CASSLGERVDEQYF	TGCGCCAGCAGCTTGGGGGAGCGGGTAGACGAGCAGTACTTC
TRBV4-1	NA	TRBD1	TRBJ2-7	CASSPGTGPSYEQYF	TGCGCCAGCAGCCCAGGGACAGGGCCCTCCTACGAGCAGTACTTC
TRBV6-5	NA	NA	TRBJ1-1	CASSYALGGAEAFF	TGTGCCAGCAGTTACGCCTTGGGAGGCGCTGAAGCTTTCTTT
TRBV9	NA	NA	TRBJ2-2	CASSVAPFAGTGELFF	TGTGCCAGCAGCGTAGCTCCCTTTGCGGGAACCGGGGAGCTGTTTTTT
TRBV6-5	NA	TRBD1	TRBJ1-6	CASSNRGNSPLHF	TGTGCCAGCTCGAACAGGGGTAATTCACCCCTCCACTTT
TRBV20-1	NA	NA	TRBJ2-5	CSASSPGTLQETQYF	TGCAGTGCTAGTTCCCCAGGGACTCTTCAAGAGACCCAGTACTTC
TRBV7-2	few	TRBD2	TRBJ2-7	CASSPRPGGGEQYF	TGTGCCAGCAGCCCCCGTCCGGGGGGGGGCGAGCAGTACTTC
TRBV30	once	NA	TRBJ2-5	CAWSGGQETQYF	TGTGCCTGGAGTGGGGGCCAAGAGACCCAGTACTTC
TRBV5-1	NA	TRBD1	TRBJ2-7	CASSWGDRGEQYF	TGCGCCAGCAGCTGGGGGGACAGGGGCGAGCAGTACTTC
TRBV18	NA	NA	TRBJ1-1	CASSPRGPSDTEAFF	TGTGCCAGCTCACCACGGGGCCCGTCGGACACTGAAGCTTTCTTT
TRBV7-8	NA	NA	TRBJ1-5	CASSLREGNQPQHF	TGTGCCAGCAGCTTACGGGAAGGAAATCAGCCCCAGCATTTT
TRBV7-9	NA	NA	TRBJ2-1	CASSPVGGTYNEQFF	TGTGCCAGCAGCCCCGTCGGAGGTACCTACAATGAGCAGTTCTTC
TRBV6-5	NA	NA	TRBJ2-7	CASIRDGGLYEQYF	TGTGCCAGCATACGGGACGGGGGCCTCTACGAGCAGTACTTC
TRBV2	NA	NA	TRBJ1-5	CASSELQGNQPQHF	TGTGCCAGCAGTGAACTGCAAGGCAATCAGCCCCAGCATTTT
TRBV7-6	NA	NA	TRBJ2-1	CASSARRQNNEQFF	TGTGCCAGCAGCGCCAGACGACAGAACAATGAGCAGTTCTTC
TRBV6-5	few	NA	TRBJ1-5	CASSFGGAWDNQPQHF	TGTGCCAGCAGTTTCGGGGGGGCTTGGGACAATCAGCCCCAGCATTTT
TRBV27	NA	TRBD1	TRBJ2-3	CASSLAGGSTDTQYF	TGTGCCAGCAGTTTAGCAGGGGGCTCAACAGATACGCAGTATTTT